One sample yielded the 17 T cell receptor beta chains listed below, sequenced in a study of regulatory T cells in long-lasting Graves disease. Relying on iRepertoire HTBI primers and Arm-PCR of CDR3 regions, the team built TCR beta libraries. MiXCR, run by TCRdb on the multiplex PCR reads, gives a single entry per CDR3 protein. The data show about 300,000 distinct CDR3 sequences, 15% to 20% seen once. Indicated time point: newly diagnosed GD, antithyroid drugs for less than 3 months. PBMCs were the source of the RNA used for TCR sequencing. The specimen comprised peripheral blood mononuclear cells (PBMCs), sampled at new diagnosis, from a patient treated with antithyroid drugs. The receptors derive from a female donor with Graves disease.

This clonotype was seen repeatedly, ten times or more. This sequence joins TRBV20-1 and TRBJ2-5, with 8 bases matching TRBD2. The germline V gene has CDR1 DFQATT and CDR2 SNEGSKA (reference sequence). Trimming took 6 bases from V and 1 from J; bases not matched to a gene: 10. CDR3 length: 15 amino acids. The CDR3 nucleotides are TGCAGTGCCAACGGACTAGCTATCCCCCAAGAGACCCAGTACTTC. Amino acids: CSANGLAIPQETQYF.

Ten or more counts support this clonotype. The CDR3 loop reads CASSLTGTFTDTQYF. In DNA form, the CDR3 reads TGTGCCAGCAGCCTTACGGGGACTTTCACAGATACGCAGTATTTT. This chain uses TRBV11-2 with TRBJ2-3, with D possibly being TRBD2 (6 bases). Germline assignment: CDR1 SGHAT and CDR2 FQNNGV. Trimming cost V 5 bases and J 2 bases, with 14 bases left between them. This CDR3 spans 15 amino acids. The complete variable domain, with remaining parts taken from reference TRBV11-2 and TRBJ2-3, reads EAGVAQSPRYKIIEKRQSVAFWCNPISGHATLYWYQQILGQGPKLLIQFQNNGVVDDSQLPKDRFSAERLKGVDSTLKIQPAKLEDSAVYLCASSLTGTFTDTQYFGPGTRLTVL.

The chain joins TRBV30 to TRBJ2-1, with TRBD1 as a possible D gene (5 bases). CDR3 size: 12 residues. Germline CDR1 and CDR2: GTSNPN and SVGIG (reference sequence). The V end lost 3 bases, the J end lost 5 bases, and 8 bases lay between the germline ends. CDR3 amino acids: CAWRARDNEQFF. The CDR3 nucleotides read TGTGCCTGGAGGGCCAGGGACAATGAGCAGTTCTTC.

Turning to this clonotype: Given a far larger clone just one base away, this is likely a sequencing read error. The V gene is TRBV2, the J gene TRBJ2-5; 7 bases align to TRBD1. CDR1 is SNHLY, CDR2 FYNNEI, per germline. V lost 7 bases, J lost 4 bases, and 9 bases stayed unmatched. The CDR3 sequence is 14 residues long. The DNA of the CDR3 is TGTGCCAGCACCTCGAGCAGACAGGGAGAGACCCAGTACTTC. It codes for CASTSSRQGETQYF.

At least ten counts were recorded for this clonotype. The CDR3 nucleotides read TGTGCCACTTTCGGGAGGGGGACCATGAACACTGAAGCTTTCTTT. It specifies CATFGRGTMNTEAFF. The rearrangement uses TRBV27 and TRBJ1-1; the D gene is possibly TRBD1 (6 bases). This CDR3 has 15 amino acids. Germline V CDR1 and CDR2: MNHEY, SMNVEV (reference sequence). Deletions cut 10 bases from V and 0 bases from J, with 18 bases between.

Many counts were recorded for this clonotype. The V and J genes are TRBV11-3 and TRBJ2-1; D is unresolved. Between the trimmed V and J ends, which lost 0 bases and 8 bases, there was a span of 8 bases. Germline V gives CDR1 SGHNT, CDR2 YENEEA. This CDR3 is 13 amino acids long. The DNA for the CDR3 is TGTGCCAGCAGCTTAGAAGATCGGCATGAGCAGTTCTTC. As protein: CASSLEDRHEQFF.

The table lists this clonotype with many counts. This rearrangement joins TRBV11-2 to TRBJ2-6, with D tentatively TRBD1 or TRBD2 (6 bases each). Trimming removed 5 bases from V and 4 bases from J, with 18 bases in between. The CDR3 totals 17 residues. Germline V CDR1 and CDR2: SGHAT, FQNNGV. CDR3 nucleotides: TGTGCCAGCAGCGTTGGGCACCAGGGGAGGGGGGCCAACGTCCTGACTTTC. As protein: CASSVGHQGRGANVLTF.

The table lists this clonotype with many counts. The chain has TRBV30 and TRBJ1-2; a possible D gene is TRBD1 (5 bases). The CDR3 contains 15 residues. V lost 3 bases, J lost 2 bases, and 16 bases lay in between. Germline loops: CDR1 GTSNPN, CDR2 SVGIG (reference sequence). The CDR3 nucleotides are TGTGCCTGGAGCACGGGACCCGGGGTAAACTATGGCTACACCTTC. Protein: CAWSTGPGVNYGYTF.

The sample holds one count of this clonotype. The V call is TRBV19, the J call TRBJ1-6; TRBD1 matches at 9 bases. The CDR3 is 20 amino acids. Germline CDR1 reads LNHDA; CDR2 reads SQIVND (reference sequence). Losses at the gene ends were 2 bases for V and 1 base for J; bases not matched to a gene: 12. CDR3 coding DNA: TGTGCCAGTAGTATACCCTACCCACGGGACAGGGCTTCCTATAATTCACCCCTCCACTTT. It is translated as CASSIPYPRDRASYNSPLHF.

This clonotype has at least ten counts. The chain links TRBV12-3 or TRBV12-4 to TRBJ2-3; D unclear. The V end lost 7 bases, the J end lost 2 bases, and 13 bases lay between the germline ends. The CDR3 has 14 amino acids. CDR3 bases: TGTGCCAGCACCCTCTGGGCGGCCACAGATACGCAGTATTTT. It yields the protein CASTLWAATDTQYF.

This chain joins TRBV7-8 and TRBJ1-5, with D perhaps matching TRBD1 (5 bases). The V gene lost 1 base and the J gene lost 5 bases, with 12 bases spanning the gap. The CDR3 has 15 amino acids. Germline values: CDR1 SGHVS, CDR2 FQNEAQ. The CDR3 DNA reads as TGTGCCAGCAGCTTAGACGGGGGGGACGATCAGCCCCAGCATTTT. Translated: CASSLDGGDDQPQHF.

This clonotype was recorded at least ten times. J is TRBJ2-1 and V is TRBV28; D is possibly TRBD2 (5 bases). Trimming took 8 bases from V and 0 from J, leaving 17 bases between them. CDR3 length: 16 residues. Germline loops: CDR1 MDHEN, CDR2 SYDVKM. The CDR3 here is CASFPEGSSSYNEQFF. CDR3 nucleotides: TGTGCCAGCTTCCCTGAGGGATCCTCCTCCTACAATGAGCAGTTCTTC. The complete variable domain, with remaining parts taken from reference TRBV28 and TRBJ2-1, reads DVKVTQSSRYLVKRTGEKVFLECVQDMDHENMFWYRQDPGLGLRLIYFSYDVKMKEKGDIPEGYSVSREKKERFSLILESASTNQTSMYLCASFPEGSSSYNEQFFGPGTRLTVL.

This clonotype was recorded at least ten times. V and J are TRBV2 and TRBJ1-5; D is undetermined. V gave up 3 bases and J gave up 1 base, with 7 bases separating them. The germline V gene has CDR1 SNHLY and CDR2 FYNNEI. The CDR3 is 14 residues long. CDR3 sequence reads: CASSERVSNQPQHF. CDR3 DNA sequence: TGTGCCAGCAGTGAGAGGGTCAGCAATCAGCCCCAGCATTTT.

This clonotype showed up many times. This chain uses TRBV7-2 with TRBJ2-1; D is perhaps TRBD2 (7 bases). CDR3 length: 17 amino acids. Germline V gene sequence: CDR1 SGHTA, CDR2 FQGNSA. The V and J ends lost 1 base and 5 bases respectively, with 18 bases between them. For the CDR3, the DNA is TGTGCCAGCAGCTTAGTTGGGGGGGCGGTCGTAAACAATGAGCAGTTCTTC. It encodes CASSLVGGAVVNNEQFF.

This clonotype occurred a few times. It may be a read error: a sequence one base away is much more abundant. The CDR3 region is CASSLGQSHPPQHF. The CDR3 DNA is TGTGCCAGCAGCTTAGGACAGAGTCATCCGCCCCAGCATTTT. The rearrangement joins TRBV11-2 to TRBJ1-5; D possibly corresponds to TRBD1 (5 bases). CDR3 size: 14 residues. V lost 1 base, J lost 9 bases, and 13 bases lay in between. Germline V CDR1 and CDR2: SGHAT, FQNNGV.

This clonotype has ten or more counts. V and J are TRBV28 and TRBJ2-1; D perhaps matches TRBD2 (6 bases). Germline CDR1 is MDHEN and CDR2 is SYDVKM. Trimming stripped 6 bases from V and 8 bases from J, with 20 bases between. The CDR3 is 15 amino acids. The CDR3 region has the DNA TGTGCCAGCAGATGGACGGGAGATCTCGGGGATGAGCAGTTCTTC. As protein: CASRWTGDLGDEQFF.

The chain employs TRBV20-1 and TRBJ2-3; TRBD1 might be the D (7 bases). Deletions cut 6 bases from V and 3 bases from J, with 16 bases between. There are 14 residues in the CDR3. Germline V CDR1 and CDR2: DFQATT, SNEGSKA (reference sequence). The chain's CDR3 is CSAGTGAGTDTQYF. DNA of the CDR3: TGCAGTGCCGGTACAGGGGCGGGGACAGATACGCAGTATTTT.